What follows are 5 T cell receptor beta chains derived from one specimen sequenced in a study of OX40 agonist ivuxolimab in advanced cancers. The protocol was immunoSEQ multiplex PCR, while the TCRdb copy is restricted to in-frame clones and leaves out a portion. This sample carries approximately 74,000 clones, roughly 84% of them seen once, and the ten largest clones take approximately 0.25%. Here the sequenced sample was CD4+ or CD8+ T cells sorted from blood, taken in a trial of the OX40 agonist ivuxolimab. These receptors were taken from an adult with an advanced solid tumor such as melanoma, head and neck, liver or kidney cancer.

DNA of the CDR3: TGTGCCAGCTCACCTCTCGGGACTATACAGTTCTTC. This codes for CASSPLGTIQFF. The chain uses TRBV18 and TRBJ2-1, with 7 bases fitting TRBD2. CDR3 length: 12 amino acids. From germline, CDR1 is KGHSH and CDR2 LQKENI. Trimming at V came to 3 bases and at J to 13 bases, leaving 6 bases not matched to a gene.

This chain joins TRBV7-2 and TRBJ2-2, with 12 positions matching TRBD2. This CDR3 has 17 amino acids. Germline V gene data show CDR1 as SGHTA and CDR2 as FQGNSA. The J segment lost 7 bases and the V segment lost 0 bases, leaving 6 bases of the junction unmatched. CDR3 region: CASSLAATSGSGGELFF. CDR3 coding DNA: TGTGCCAGCAGCTTAGCGGCGACTAGCGGGAGTGGCGGGGAGCTGTTTTTT.

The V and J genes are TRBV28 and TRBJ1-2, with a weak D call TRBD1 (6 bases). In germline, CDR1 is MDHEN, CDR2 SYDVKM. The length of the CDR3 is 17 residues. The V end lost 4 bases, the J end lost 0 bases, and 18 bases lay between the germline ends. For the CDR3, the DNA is TGTGCCAGCAGTTCAAACAGGGCCCAGGGAACTAACTATGGCTACACCTTC. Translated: CASSSNRAQGTNYGYTF.

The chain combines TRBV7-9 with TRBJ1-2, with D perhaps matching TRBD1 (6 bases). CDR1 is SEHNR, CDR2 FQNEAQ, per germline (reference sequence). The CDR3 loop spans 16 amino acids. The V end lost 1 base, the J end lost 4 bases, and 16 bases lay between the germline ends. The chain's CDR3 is CASSLEPTGGGYGYTF. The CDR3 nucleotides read TGTGCCAGCAGCTTAGAACCAACGGGAGGGGGCTATGGCTACACCTTC.

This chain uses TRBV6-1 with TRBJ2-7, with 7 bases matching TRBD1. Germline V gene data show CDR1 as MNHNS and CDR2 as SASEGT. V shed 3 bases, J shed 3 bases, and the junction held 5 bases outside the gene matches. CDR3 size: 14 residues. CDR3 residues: CASSDPGQNYEQYF. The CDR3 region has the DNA TGTGCCAGCAGTGATCCGGGACAGAACTACGAGCAGTACTTC.